The clone carrying this T cell receptor (beta chain) was detected ten times or more. Its specificity is not known. Germline V lookup: CDR1 DFQATT, CDR2 SNEGSKA (reference sequence). The CDR3 totals 15 residues. The ends lost 5 bases at V and 4 bases at J; junction bases unmatched: 11. These data belong to a study of T-cell reconstitution after alpha-beta-depleted transplantation in children. During its preparation, the TCRbeta library received unique molecular identifiers. Using its own MiXCR run on the PCR reads, TCRdb lists one record per CDR3 protein. The top ten hold about 14% of the sample, which has about 580,000 distinct CDR3 sequences, roughly 24% seen once. Study-level points and caveats: Newly made T cells mostly supplied T-cell counts and diversity one year after transplant. As was reported, about two months after transplant, alpha-beta T cells came from several hundred expanded graft clones. Surviving recipient T cells and thymic progenitors produced the high day-60 TCRbeta diversity seen in some patients.

The specimen comprised PBMCs, mostly from graft donor cells, sampled 360 days after TCRalphabeta/CD19-depleted stem cell transplant. The chain uses TRBV20-1 and TRBJ2-1, with 7 bases aligning to TRBD1. The clonotype was recovered from a boy under three years old who had a stem cell transplant for acute myeloid leukemia, so the T cells may come from the graft donor. As DNA, the CDR3 is TGCAGTGCTGCACCCCCGGGACAGCGGTACAATGAGCAGTTCTTC. Residues: CSAAPPGQRYNEQFF.